This TCR beta chain stems from a study of blood T cells in healthy people across ages. Study-wide findings and caveats: It was the long-lived donors that had more naive CD4+ cells and higher diversity than aged donors.

Of note for this clonotype: Its antigen remains unidentified.

The second PCR ran roughly 7 to 12 cycles with a sample-barcoded 5' primer and J-beta primers. TCRdb called the 5' RACE reads again in MiXCR, with one record for every CDR3 protein. Of over 600,000 distinct CDR3 sequences listed, around 50% are singletons. Germline lookup yields CDR1 MDHEN and CDR2 SYDVKM. The CDR3 extends over 16 amino acids. With 2 bases clipped from V and 10 bases from J, the junction kept 13 bases outside the gene matches. The gene calls are TRBV28 and TRBJ2-1, with 8 nucleotides matching TRBD2. The TCR originated in a middle-aged man in good health. Source material: blood. The CDR3 DNA is TGTGCCAGCAGTTTACCCGACGGGAGGGCCGTTCGAGAGCAGTTCTTC. Translating gives CASSLPDGRAVREQFF.